The 25 T cell receptor beta chains listed next were all sequenced from one sample in a study of blood T cell repertoires in COVID-19. The method was immunoSEQ multiplex PCR; TCRdb's version includes in-frame clones alone and lacks a portion of them. The sample comprises more than 200,000 clones, roughly 82% of which are singletons, and more than 1.2% rests with the top ten. The material sequenced was peripheral blood. These receptors originate from a woman aged 40-49 years who had recovered from COVID-19.

For the CDR3, the DNA is TGTGCCAGCGGGTTTAGCGGGGCACATGAGCAGTTCTTC. Its translation is CASGFSGAHEQFF. The V call is TRBV12-3 or TRBV12-4, the J call TRBJ2-1; the match to TRBD2 covers 8 bases. The V and J ends lost 8 bases and 8 bases, in that order; junction bases with no gene match: 8. The CDR3 totals 13 residues.

This rearrangement joins TRBV10-2 to TRBJ2-5, with a tentative D call TRBD2 (6 bases). Germline loops: CDR1 WSHSY, CDR2 SAAADI. The CDR3 sequence is 15 residues long. Trimming pared 6 bases from V and 5 bases from J, leaving 19 bases between. This CDR3 reads CASSRGDSWGETQYF. The CDR3 nucleotides are TGCGCCAGCAGCCGAGGGGACTCCTGGGGGGAGACCCAGTACTTC.

V is TRBV24-1 and J is TRBJ1-1, with unresolved D. The V gene lost 6 bases and the J gene lost 1 base, with 17 bases spanning the gap. CDR1 is KGHDR and CDR2 is SFDVKD in the germline V gene. This CDR3 spans 16 amino acids. This CDR3 reads CATSCRVRRTNTEAFF. The CDR3 DNA is TGTGCCACCAGTTGTCGGGTTCGCCGAACGAACACTGAAGCTTTCTTT.

The rearrangement joins TRBV3-1 (or the pseudogene TRBV3-2) to TRBJ1-3, with D possibly matching TRBD1 (5 bases). CDR3 size: 15 residues. The germline V and J ends were trimmed by 1 base and 0 bases, with 7 bases remaining between them. Germline lookup yields CDR1 LGHDT and CDR2 YNNKEL (reference sequence). This CDR3 reads CASSQGGHSGNTIYF. DNA of the CDR3: TGTGCCAGCAGCCAAGGGGGCCACTCTGGAAACACCATATATTTT.

In its sample, this clone was seen a few times. V is TRBV15 and J is TRBJ2-5; D gene uncertain. The CDR3 has 12 amino acids. The V end lost 4 bases, the J end lost 4 bases, and 7 bases lay between the germline ends. Germline V CDR1 and CDR2: LNHNV, YYDKDF (reference sequence). The CDR3 spells CATSKRGETQYF. The CDR3 DNA reads TGTGCCACCAGCAAGCGAGGAGAGACCCAGTACTTC.

The J gene is TRBJ1-2, the V gene TRBV5-1, with 7 bases fitting TRBD1. V trimming: 0 bases; J trimming: 6 bases; junction bases outside the gene matches: 2. This CDR3 contains 13 residues. Germline V gene sequence: CDR1 SGHRS, CDR2 YFSETQ. DNA for the CDR3: TGCGCCAGCAGCTTGGACACAGGGGATGGCTACACCTTC. Its protein product is CASSLDTGDGYTF. The full variable domain, with the rest looked up from reference TRBV5-1 and TRBJ1-2, is KAGVTQTPRYLIKTRGQQVTLSCSPISGHRSVSWYQQTPGQGLQFLFEYFSETQRNKGNFPGRFSGRQFSNSRSEMNVSTLELGDSALYLCASSLDTGDGYTFGSGTRLTVV.

The gene calls are TRBV4-3 and TRBJ1-2; D possibly corresponds to TRBD1 (5 bases). CDR3 length equals 14 residues. Germline loops: CDR1 LGHNA, CDR2 YSLEER. Trimming stripped 3 bases from V and 6 bases from J, with 14 bases between. CDR3 sequence (DNA): TGCGCCAGCAGCCAGGGGGTTGGCGGGGATGGCTACACCTTC. This encodes CASSQGVGGDGYTF.

This clone was seen a handful of times. V gene TRBV7-9 combines with J gene TRBJ1-1; TRBD1 agrees at 10 bases. CDR1 and CDR2 (germline): SEHNR, FQNEAQ (reference sequence). This CDR3 comprises 15 residues. V lost 4 bases and J lost 5; bases outside the gene matches: 7. The DNA of the CDR3 is TGTGCCAGCAGCTACAGGACAGGGGGTTATACTGAAGCTTTCTTT. Protein sequence: CASSYRTGGYTEAFF. Full variable domain (missing parts from reference TRBV7-9 and TRBJ1-1): DTGVSQNPRHKITKRGQNVTFRCDPISEHNRLYWYRQTLGQGPEFLTYFQNEAQLEKSRLLSDRFSAERPKGSFSTLEIQRTEQGDSAMYLCASSYRTGGYTEAFFGQGTRLTVV.

The chain couples TRBV6-2 or TRBV6-3 to TRBJ1-5, with TRBD1 matching over 9 bases. J lost 1 base, V lost 6 bases, and 4 bases had no gene match. The germline V gene has CDR1 MNHEY and CDR2 SVGEGT. The CDR3 consists of 15 residues. Here the CDR3 reads CASSPQGASNQPQHF. DNA for the CDR3: TGTGCCAGCAGCCCACAGGGGGCAAGCAATCAGCCCCAGCATTTT.

The genes are TRBV11-3 and TRBJ2-7; a possible D gene is TRBD1 (6 bases). The CDR3 sequence is 15 residues long. Germline CDR1 reads SGHNT; CDR2 reads YENEEA. V was pared by 4 bases and J by 0 bases, with 13 bases between. CDR3 bases: TGTGCCAGCAGCTACGAACAGGGTAGCTCCTACGAGCAGTACTTC. It yields the protein CASSYEQGSSYEQYF.

The J gene is TRBJ2-1, the V gene TRBV20-1; possibly TRBD2 for D (6 bases). Germline lookup yields CDR1 DFQATT and CDR2 SNEGSKA (reference sequence). The CDR3 extends over 14 amino acids. V was trimmed by 3 bases and J by 4 bases, leaving 13 bases between them. In DNA form, the CDR3 reads TGCAGTGCTAGTGGGACTCCACTTTACAATGAGCAGTTCTTC. This encodes CSASGTPLYNEQFF.

The table lists this clone with a count of one. The gene calls are TRBV6-5 and TRBJ2-2; no definite D call. The CDR3 covers 13 residues. Per the germline V gene, CDR1 is MNHEY and CDR2 is SVGAGI. V dropped 5 bases and J dropped 4 bases, with 8 bases sitting between them. The CDR3, as DNA: TGTGCCAGCAGTAACGAGCTCACCGGGGAGCTGTTTTTT. Protein sequence: CASSNELTGELFF.

This clone was recorded once. This chain joins TRBV3-1 (or the pseudogene TRBV3-2) and TRBJ2-1; 11 bases map to TRBD1. Losses at the gene ends were 3 bases for V and 8 bases for J; bases not matched to a gene: 12. In germline, CDR1 is LGHDT, CDR2 YNNKEL (reference sequence). The length of the CDR3 is 17 residues. The CDR3: CASSHYEDRGRSYEQFF. CDR3 bases: TGTGCCAGCAGCCATTATGAGGACAGGGGGCGGTCGTATGAGCAGTTCTTC.

The V and J genes are TRBV9 and TRBJ2-3, with D maybe TRBD2 (7 bases). Trimming took 0 bases from V and 2 from J, leaving 10 bases between them. Per germline, CDR1 SGDLS and CDR2 YYNGEE. This CDR3 has 15 residues. CDR3 in DNA: TGTGCCAGCAGCGTAGGGGGGGGCCCCACAGATACGCAGTATTTT. It codes for CASSVGGGPTDTQYF.

This clone was seen just once. The CDR3 region is CASSVRDRGSPLHF. The CDR3 DNA sequence: TGTGCCAGTAGTGTCCGGGACAGGGGCTCACCCCTCCACTTT. The rearrangement links TRBV19 to TRBJ1-6, with 10 bases lining up with TRBD1. There are 14 residues in the CDR3. The J segment lost 10 bases and the V segment lost 5 bases, leaving 5 bases of the junction unmatched. Germline CDR1 and CDR2: LNHDA and SQIVND (reference sequence).

The chain uses TRBV5-6 and TRBJ1-6, with 12 nucleotides matching TRBD1. With 1 base clipped from V and 9 bases from J, the junction kept 5 bases outside the gene matches. The CDR3 has 16 amino acids. CDR1 is SGHDT and CDR2 is YYEEEE in the germline V gene. CDR3 coding DNA: TGTGCCAGCAGCTTGCTCGGGACAGGGGGCGGTTCACCCCTCCACTTT. Amino acid sequence: CASSLLGTGGGSPLHF.

V usage is TRBV5-1 and J usage is TRBJ2-7; no clear D gene. This CDR3 region has 14 residues. V was clipped by 4 bases and J by 0 bases, with 11 bases between them. Per the germline V gene, CDR1 is SGHRS and CDR2 is YFSETQ. As DNA, the CDR3 is TGCGCCAGCAGCCCAATTACGAGCTCCTACGAGCAGTACTTC. Translated, it gives CASSPITSSYEQYF. The entire variable domain, with the rest obtained from reference TRBV5-1 and TRBJ2-7, is as follows: KAGVTQTPRYLIKTRGQQVTLSCSPISGHRSVSWYQQTPGQGLQFLFEYFSETQRNKGNFPGRFSGRQFSNSRSEMNVSTLELGDSALYLCASSPITSSYEQYFGPGTRLTVT.

The chain uses TRBV19 and TRBJ1-2, with D uncertain. The CDR3 runs 15 residues. The germline V gene has CDR1 LNHDA and CDR2 SQIVND (reference sequence). Trimming removed 4 bases from V and 3 bases from J, with 15 bases in between. CDR3 loop: CASSRIIRGDYGYTF. As DNA, the CDR3 is TGTGCCAGTAGTAGGATCATTCGCGGAGACTATGGCTACACCTTC. Using reference TRBV19 and TRBJ1-2 for the parts outside the CDR3, the full variable domain is DGGITQSPKYLFRKEGQNVTLSCEQNLNHDAMYWYRQDPGQGLRLIYYSQIVNDFQKGDIAEGYSVSREKKESFPLTVTSAQKNPTAFYLCASSRIIRGDYGYTFGSGTRLTVV.

The chain recombines TRBV6-2 or TRBV6-3 with TRBJ2-4; the match to TRBD2 covers 10 bases. There are 19 residues in the CDR3. V shed 5 bases, J shed 0 bases, and the junction held 13 bases outside the gene matches. Looked up from germline, CDR1 is MNHEY and CDR2 is SVGEGT. CDR3 in amino acids: CASSPRASGGRIAKNIQYF. CDR3 coding DNA: TGTGCCAGCAGTCCCCGCGCTAGCGGGGGCCGTATAGCCAAAAACATTCAGTACTTC.

The chain combines TRBV6-2 or TRBV6-3 with TRBJ1-1; possibly TRBD1 for D (5 bases). With 2 bases removed from V and 1 base from J, the gap between germline ends came to 23 bases. This CDR3 region has 19 residues. Germline-derived CDR1 and CDR2 are MNHEY and SVGEGT. The CDR3 protein is CASSYPVLDRLDSNTEAFF. CDR3 nucleotides: TGTGCCAGCAGTTACCCCGTCCTTGACAGACTTGATTCGAACACTGAAGCTTTCTTT.

The table lists this clone with a count of one. The chain is built from TRBV19 and TRBJ2-3; D possibly corresponds to TRBD2 (5 bases). From germline, CDR1 is LNHDA and CDR2 SQIVND (reference sequence). Trimming removed 1 base from V and 6 bases from J, with 5 bases in between. The CDR3 covers 12 residues. The CDR3 DNA sequence: TGTGCCAGTAGTATAGGAGGGGATACGCAGTATTTT. Encoded protein: CASSIGGDTQYF.

The chain links TRBV2 to TRBJ1-6; the match to TRBD1 covers 7 bases. Germline-derived CDR1 and CDR2 are SNHLY and FYNNEI. The CDR3 length is 13 residues. The V gene end was trimmed by 6 bases and the J gene end by 6 bases; junction bases not matched to a gene: 2. The CDR3 DNA follows: TGTGCCAGCAGGGGACAGCTTAATTCACCCCTCCACTTT. This codes for CASRGQLNSPLHF.

This clone has more than one count but fewer than ten. V usage is TRBV2 and J usage is TRBJ1-2; perhaps TRBD1 as D (5 bases). This CDR3 has 13 residues. Germline CDR1 is SNHLY and CDR2 is FYNNEI. V lost 5 bases and J 8 bases, leaving 15 bases between the germline ends. The CDR3 nucleotides read TGTGCCAGCAGTCCCCAGGGATTAAACGGCTACACCTTC. Protein sequence: CASSPQGLNGYTF. Supplemented by reference TRBV2 and TRBJ1-2, the full variable domain reads EPEVTQTPSHQVTQMGQEVILRCVPISNHLYFYWYRQILGQKVEFLVSFYNNEISEKSEIFDDQFSVERPDGSNFTLKIRSTKLEDSAMYFCASSPQGLNGYTFGSGTRLTVV.

This chain connects TRBV5-6 to TRBJ2-7, with a weak D call TRBD1 (7 bases). Per germline, CDR1 SGHDT and CDR2 YYEEEE. Between the trimmed V and J ends, which lost 4 bases and 2 bases, there was a span of 13 bases. The CDR3 is 14 residues long. The chain's CDR3 is CASSGGTVTYEQYF. The CDR3 coding sequence is TGTGCCAGCAGCGGGGGGACAGTAACCTACGAGCAGTACTTC.

The chain employs TRBV10-1 and TRBJ2-3; tentatively, D is TRBD1 (6 bases). The V end lost 10 bases, the J end lost 2 bases, and 13 bases lay between the germline ends. The CDR3 is 13 residues long. CDR1 is WNHNN and CDR2 is SYGVQD in the germline V gene (reference sequence). CDR3 bases: TGCGCCAACACTTGGACAGCCACAGATACGCAGTATTTT. This codes for CANTWTATDTQYF.